This T cell receptor (beta chain) appears in the sequencing data of a study of control samples from healthy donors and cancer patients. V dropped 1 base and J dropped 15 bases, with 16 bases sitting between them. The CDR3 is made up of 13 amino acids. In germline, CDR1 is LNHNV, CDR2 YYDKDF (reference sequence). Some clones are missing from TCRdb's copy, which holds only in-frame ones; the method was immunoSEQ multiplex PCR. The sample shows roughly 150,000 clones, roughly 93% of them seen only once. Sequencing input: blood. The chain links TRBV15 to TRBJ2-1; TRBD1 might be the D (6 bases). The origin of this receptor is a man in his late teens or twenties in good health. The DNA of the CDR3 is TGTGCCACCAGCAGAGTTAAGGGGGATGGGCCGTTCTTC. Its protein is CATSRVKGDGPFF.